Below, 11 T cell receptor beta chains from the same sample are listed, as sequenced in a study of identical twins. In TCRdb, the 5' RACE reads were re-called with MiXCR into one record per CDR3 protein. The sample contains roughly 470,000 distinct CDR3 sequences, over 11% of which appear only once. This same sample was also taken into another study, of yellow fever vaccine responses in identical twins.

Material: CD4+ T cells sorted from blood. The source of these receptors is a woman aged 18-29 years in good health.

V usage is TRBV5-1 and J usage is TRBJ2-5; 9 nucleotides match TRBD2. The CDR3 length is 15 residues. J gave up 2 bases and V 4 bases, and 6 bases lay outside the gene matches. The V gene's germline CDR1 is SGHRS and CDR2 YFSETQ. In DNA, the CDR3 is TGCGCCAGCAGCCGTAGCGGGAGTGGACAAGAGACCCAGTACTTC. Its translation: CASSRSGSGQETQYF.

This chain links TRBV7-2 with TRBJ2-4, with unresolved D. V lost 5 bases to trimming and J lost 3 bases, with 17 bases between them. The CDR3 contains 16 residues. From germline, CDR1 is SGHTA and CDR2 FQGNSA. The CDR3 DNA reads TGTGCCAGCAGCCCCCGCGGACCAATGGGCAAAAACATTCAGTACTTC. Amino acids: CASSPRGPMGKNIQYF.

The chain recombines TRBV7-8 with TRBJ2-5; D is undetermined. The CDR3 sequence is 16 residues long. Germline-derived CDR1 and CDR2 are SGHVS and FQNEAQ. V was shortened by 3 bases and J by 3 bases, with 17 bases between the two germline ends. CDR3 nucleotides: TGTGCCAGCAGCTTTACGGGTCGAGGAGTTAAAGAGACCCAGTACTTC. This sequence encodes CASSFTGRGVKETQYF.

V and J are TRBV6-1 and TRBJ2-3; D may be TRBD1 or TRBD2 (5 bases each). V was clipped by 6 bases and J by 5 bases, with 15 bases between them. Per the germline V gene, CDR1 is MNHNS and CDR2 is SASEGT. The CDR3 extends over 14 amino acids. As DNA, the CDR3 is TGTGCCAGCAGGAGGGGATCGTTCGGAGATACGCAGTATTTT. Protein product: CASRRGSFGDTQYF.

This clonotype came up a few times. The genes are TRBV6-2 or TRBV6-3 and TRBJ1-5, with 10 bases that match TRBD1. The CDR3 is 15 residues long. CDR1 MNHEY and CDR2 SVGEGT come from the germline V gene. The J segment lost 5 bases and the V segment lost 6 bases, leaving 7 bases of the junction unmatched. CDR3 bases: TGTGCCAGCAGGACAGGGGGCTTCTTGTATCAGCCCCAGCATTTT. Amino acid sequence: CASRTGGFLYQPQHF.

The chain recombines TRBV6-2 or TRBV6-3 with TRBJ2-1; 9 nucleotides align to TRBD2. CDR1 and CDR2 from the germline V gene are MNHEY and SVGEGT. J lost 15 bases, V lost 0 bases, and 15 bases had no gene match. The length of the CDR3 is 16 residues. CDR3 protein: CASSYSKGGRVERRFF. The CDR3 region has the DNA TGTGCCAGCAGTTACTCGAAGGGCGGGAGGGTCGAAAGGCGGTTCTTC.

The chain combines TRBV20-1 with TRBJ2-3, with 9 bases identical to TRBD2. The CDR3 is made up of 14 amino acids. V lost 6 bases to trimming and J lost 1 base; unmatched junction nucleotides: 5. In germline, CDR1 is DFQATT, CDR2 SNEGSKA (reference sequence). CDR3 protein: CSAIAGARTDTQYF. The DNA for the CDR3 is TGCAGTGCCATAGCGGGGGCCCGCACAGATACGCAGTATTTT.

The V call is TRBV15, the J call TRBJ2-3; D is perhaps TRBD1 or TRBD2 (5 bases each). The V end was cut by 7 bases, the J end by 4 bases, with 12 bases between. The germline gives CDR1 LNHNV, CDR2 YYDKDF (reference sequence). The CDR3 sequence is 13 residues long. The CDR3 protein is CATKGSSPDTQYF. In nucleotides, the CDR3 is TGTGCCACCAAGGGGAGCAGCCCAGATACGCAGTATTTT.

This clonotype showed up just a few times. This chain joins TRBV18 and TRBJ2-5; TRBD1 matches 7 bases. Germline-derived CDR1 and CDR2 are KGHSH and LQKENI. The J segment lost 2 bases and the V segment lost 7 bases, leaving 13 bases of the junction unmatched. This CDR3 region has 16 residues. CDR3 sequence reads: CASFQNFRDRQETQYF. CDR3 coding DNA: TGTGCCAGCTTCCAAAACTTTCGGGACAGACAAGAGACCCAGTACTTC. Looking up the rest from reference TRBV18 and TRBJ2-5 gives the full variable domain: NAGVMQNPRHLVRRRGQEARLRCSPMKGHSHVYWYRQLPEEGLKFMVYLQKENIIDESGMPKERFSAEFPKEGPSILRIQQVVRGDSAAYFCASFQNFRDRQETQYFGPGTRLLVL.

The chain combines TRBV28 with TRBJ2-3; D remains ambiguous. Trimming cost V 8 bases and J 10 bases, with 16 bases left between them. The CDR3 is made up of 12 amino acids. Germline CDR1 MDHEN, CDR2 SYDVKM. The CDR3 region has the DNA TGTGCCAGCCTATCCGACACCCTGGCGCAGTATTTT. Residues: CASLSDTLAQYF. Looking up the rest from reference TRBV28 and TRBJ2-3 gives the full variable domain: DVKVTQSSRYLVKRTGEKVFLECVQDMDHENMFWYRQDPGLGLRLIYFSYDVKMKEKGDIPEGYSVSREKKERFSLILESASTNQTSMYLCASLSDTLAQYFGPGTRLTVL.

This clonotype was found a few times. V gene TRBV9 combines with J gene TRBJ2-3; 8 bases agree with TRBD2. CDR1 is SGDLS, CDR2 YYNGEE, per germline. V shed 2 bases and J 5 bases; nucleotides not matched to a gene: 4. The CDR3 runs 14 residues. CDR3 loop: CASSVGTRIDTQYF. As DNA, the CDR3 is TGTGCCAGCAGCGTCGGGACTAGAATAGATACGCAGTATTTT.